Each of the 22 T cell receptor beta chains below was sequenced from the same sample in a study of T-cell memory formation after mild COVID-19. TCRdb analysed the 5' RACE reads with MiXCR anew, one entry per CDR3 protein. The sample consists of a few hundred thousand distinct CDR3 sequences, about 15% of them appearing once. Sequenced input: PBMCs or a T cell subset sorted from them (not recorded which). The receptors originated from a man between 18 and 35 years old who had mild COVID-19 (a few samples of this study predate the infection). Cell type and time point are not known.

This clonotype was recorded at least ten times. The chain uses TRBV12-5 and TRBJ2-3; no firm D call. The CDR3 consists of 13 residues. Germline CDR1 is LGHNT and CDR2 is FRNRAP. V lost 3 bases, J lost 1 base, and 5 bases lay in between. CDR3 bases: TGTGCTAGTGGTTTTACAGGCACAGATACGCAGTATTTT. This gives the protein CASGFTGTDTQYF.

The rearrangement links TRBV6-2 or TRBV6-3 to TRBJ2-7, with D perhaps assigned TRBD1 or TRBD2 (6 bases each). Per the germline V gene, CDR1 is MNHEY and CDR2 is SVGEGT. V lost 7 bases, J lost 3 bases, and 19 bases lay in between. CDR3 length: 15 residues. The CDR3 here is CASTSRGTRGYEQYV. The CDR3 DNA follows: TGTGCCAGCACCTCCCGCGGGACCAGGGGCTACGAGCAGTACGTC.

Only a few counts were recorded for this clonotype. V is TRBV12-3 or TRBV12-4 and J is TRBJ2-7; 7 positions agree with TRBD1. The CDR3 has 16 amino acids. Germline trimming cut 6 bases from V and 2 bases from J; bases unmatched to any gene: 13. The CDR3 bases are TGTGCCAGCAGCCCCGGCGACCGAACAGGGGCCTACGAGCAGTACGTC. Encoded protein: CASSPGDRTGAYEQYV.

This chain links TRBV6-2 or TRBV6-3 with TRBJ1-1; no clear D. This CDR3 region has 11 residues. V lost 2 bases to trimming and J lost 7 bases, with 5 bases between them. Germline V CDR1 and CDR2: MNHEY, SVGEGT. CDR3: CASSYPGEAFF. The CDR3 DNA is TGTGCCAGCAGTTACCCAGGTGAAGCTTTCTTT.

The chain couples TRBV11-1 to TRBJ2-5; no reliable D call. CDR3 length: 15 residues. The V end was cut by 1 base, the J end by 1 base, with 10 bases between. Germline CDR1 SGHAT, CDR2 FQDESV (reference sequence). This chain's CDR3 is CASSLEAASQETQYF. The DNA for the CDR3 is TGTGCCAGCAGCTTAGAGGCAGCGAGCCAAGAGACCCAGTACTTC.

The chain employs TRBV4-1 and TRBJ1-2; D is unresolved. Germline CDR1 is MGHRA and CDR2 is YSYEKL. CDR3 size: 16 residues. V lost 2 bases and J 3 bases, leaving 16 bases between the germline ends. CDR3 residues: CASSQPRIPLDYGYTF. The CDR3 nucleotides read TGCGCCAGCAGCCAACCTCGGATCCCGTTGGACTATGGCTACACCTTC.

This clonotype showed up just a few times. The chain links TRBV7-3 to TRBJ2-3; D tentatively reads TRBD1 or TRBD2 (5 bases each). Germline CDR1 reads SGHTA; CDR2 reads FQGTGA. This CDR3 region has 15 residues. V lost 3 bases, J lost 1 base, and 11 bases lay in between. The DNA of the CDR3 is TGTGCCAGCAGCTTGACCGGGGCGGGCACAGATACGCAGTATTTT. Its protein product is CASSLTGAGTDTQYF.

This clonotype was observed a few times. J is TRBJ2-5 and V is TRBV9; 7 positions match TRBD2. Germline V CDR1 and CDR2: SGDLS, YYNGEE. CDR3 length: 14 residues. Trimming cost V 4 bases and J 5 bases; bases outside gene matches: 8. The CDR3 DNA reads as TGTGCCAGCAGCCCGCGACTAGCTGGGGAGACCCAGTACTTC. This encodes CASSPRLAGETQYF.

This clonotype was counted a few times. The CDR3 nucleotides are TGCGCCAGCAGCCAGAGTGGAGGAGGGGGCAATGAGCAGTTCTTC. It encodes CASSQSGGGGNEQFF. This chain joins TRBV4-3 and TRBJ2-1; either TRBD1 or TRBD2 may fit D (6 bases each). Germline assignment: CDR1 LGHNA and CDR2 YSLEER. V lost 3 bases and J 6 bases, leaving 15 bases between the germline ends. The CDR3 is 15 residues long.

Only a few counts were recorded for this clonotype. An end of the junction does not agree with germline; a read error may underlie this. The chain employs TRBV6-5 and TRBJ2-5, with D uncertain. Germline assignment: CDR1 MNHEY and CDR2 SVGAGI. The CDR3 runs 13 residues. CDR3 sequence: CPSKDFSKETQYF. CDR3 coding DNA: TGTCCCAGCAAAGACTTTTCAAAAGAGACCCAGTACTTC.

The chain recombines TRBV5-5 with TRBJ1-2; 11 nucleotides align to TRBD1. V was pared by 5 bases and J by 4 bases, with 4 bases of the junction left unmatched. Germline CDR1 reads SGHKS; CDR2 reads YYEKEE (reference sequence). The CDR3 consists of 14 residues. The CDR3 DNA sequence: TGTGCCAGCAGGGGGGACAGGGGGTCCTATGGCTACACCTTC. This encodes CASRGDRGSYGYTF.

This clonotype was counted a few times. V usage is TRBV20-1 and J usage is TRBJ2-1; TRBD2 aligns across 9 bases. Trimming removed 0 bases from V and 4 bases from J; junction bases left unmatched: 4. The CDR3 runs 15 residues. Germline V gives CDR1 DFQATT, CDR2 SNEGSKA (reference sequence). The CDR3 protein is CSARDGAGGYNEQFF. CDR3 in DNA: TGCAGTGCTAGAGACGGAGCGGGGGGTTACAATGAGCAGTTCTTC.

This clonotype was counted ten times or more. The chain is built from TRBV11-2 and TRBJ2-5; D tentatively reads TRBD1 or TRBD2 (5 bases each). V lost 1 base and J 4 bases, leaving 13 bases between the germline ends. The CDR3 extends over 15 amino acids. CDR1 is SGHAT and CDR2 is FQNNGV in the germline V gene. CDR3 DNA sequence: TGTGCCAGCAGCTTAGGTTGGGACGGGGCAGAGACCCAGTACTTC. This sequence encodes CASSLGWDGAETQYF. The whole variable domain, filled in from reference TRBV11-2 and TRBJ2-5, reads EAGVAQSPRYKIIEKRQSVAFWCNPISGHATLYWYQQILGQGPKLLIQFQNNGVVDDSQLPKDRFSAERLKGVDSTLKIQPAKLEDSAVYLCASSLGWDGAETQYFGPGTRLLVL.

This clonotype was found many times. The rearrangement uses TRBV7-2 and TRBJ2-1; no clear D gene. Germline V gene sequence: CDR1 SGHTA, CDR2 FQGNSA. This CDR3 is 13 amino acids long. Trimming left V 3 bases short and J 9 bases short, with 12 bases between. CDR3 coding DNA: TGTGCCAGCAGCTTTAGTCTAGAGTCTGAGCAGTTCTTC. Translating it yields CASSFSLESEQFF.

The V call is TRBV5-1, the J call TRBJ2-3; the D gene is possibly TRBD1 (5 bases). V was clipped by 1 base and J by 4 bases, with 10 bases between them. The CDR3 extends over 14 amino acids. Germline lookup yields CDR1 SGHRS and CDR2 YFSETQ. CDR3 sequence reads: CASSLQGWADTQYF. CDR3 DNA: TGCGCCAGCAGCTTGCAGGGCTGGGCAGATACGCAGTATTTT.

CDR3 bases: TGTGCCAGCAGCCAGGACTGGGGTGATGAGCAGTTCTTC. Protein sequence: CASSQDWGDEQFF. V is TRBV7-2 and J is TRBJ2-1; tentatively, D is TRBD2 (5 bases). V dropped 5 bases and J dropped 8 bases, with 13 bases sitting between them. This CDR3 is 13 amino acids long. Germline V CDR1 and CDR2: SGHTA, FQGNSA. Combining the CDR3 with reference TRBV7-2 and TRBJ2-1 gives the whole variable domain GAGVSQSPSNKVTEKGKDVELRCDPISGHTALYWYRQSLGQGLEFLIYFQGNSAPDKSGLPSDRFSAERTGGSVSTLTIQRTQQEDSAVYLCASSQDWGDEQFFGPGTRLTVL.

This clonotype was seen a few times. This chain joins TRBV4-1 and TRBJ2-3; weak D call: TRBD1 (8 bases). The CDR3 runs to 15 residues. Trimming took 8 bases from V and 3 from J, leaving 18 bases between them. Germline CDR1 and CDR2: MGHRA and YSYEKL. This CDR3 is CASAHGQGGTDTQYF. CDR3 coding DNA: TGCGCCAGCGCCCATGGACAGGGAGGGACAGATACGCAGTATTTT.

This clonotype was observed at least ten times. V gene TRBV24-1 combines with J gene TRBJ2-3; no definite D call. V was cut by 3 bases and J by 1 base, with 13 bases left in between. CDR3 length: 16 amino acids. Looked up from germline, CDR1 is KGHDR and CDR2 is SFDVKD. The CDR3 region has the DNA TGTGCCACCAGTGATGACAAGACAACGCGCACAGATACGCAGTATTTT. Translated, it gives CATSDDKTTRTDTQYF.

The rearrangement links TRBV9 to TRBJ1-4, with D possibly being TRBD1 (5 bases). CDR3 length: 14 amino acids. Germline values: CDR1 SGDLS, CDR2 YYNGEE. V gave up 0 bases and J gave up 7 bases, with 10 bases separating them. As DNA, the CDR3 is TGTGCCAGCAGCGTAGGGGTAGGGGTTGAAAAACTGTTTTTT. It is translated as CASSVGVGVEKLFF.

The V call is TRBV7-3, the J call TRBJ1-1; TRBD1 is a possible D gene (6 bases). The V gene's germline CDR1 is SGHTA and CDR2 FQGTGA. The CDR3 contains 12 residues. With 5 bases removed from V and 7 bases from J, the gap between germline ends came to 11 bases. The chain's CDR3 is CASSIQGGEAFF. In DNA form, the CDR3 reads TGTGCCAGCAGCATACAGGGTGGTGAAGCTTTCTTT.

This clonotype occurred a few times. This chain joins TRBV7-2 and TRBJ2-3; 11 nucleotides line up with TRBD2. The CDR3 runs to 16 residues. V shed 4 bases and J 5 bases; nucleotides not matched to a gene: 8. Germline CDR1 and CDR2: SGHTA and FQGNSA. The CDR3 bases are TGTGCCAGCAGCTGGTCGGGACTAGCGGCCCGAGATACGCAGTATTTT. Its translation is CASSWSGLAARDTQYF.

The chain is built from TRBV6-2 or TRBV6-3 and TRBJ2-1; 7 bases match TRBD2. The CDR3 extends over 14 amino acids. Germline V gene sequence: CDR1 MNHEY, CDR2 SVGEGT. Trimming removed 6 bases from V and 4 bases from J; junction bases left unmatched: 6. The CDR3 nucleotides read TGTGCCAGCAGAAGAGCCGGGGGGTACAATGAGCAGTTCTTC. Its protein is CASRRAGGYNEQFF.